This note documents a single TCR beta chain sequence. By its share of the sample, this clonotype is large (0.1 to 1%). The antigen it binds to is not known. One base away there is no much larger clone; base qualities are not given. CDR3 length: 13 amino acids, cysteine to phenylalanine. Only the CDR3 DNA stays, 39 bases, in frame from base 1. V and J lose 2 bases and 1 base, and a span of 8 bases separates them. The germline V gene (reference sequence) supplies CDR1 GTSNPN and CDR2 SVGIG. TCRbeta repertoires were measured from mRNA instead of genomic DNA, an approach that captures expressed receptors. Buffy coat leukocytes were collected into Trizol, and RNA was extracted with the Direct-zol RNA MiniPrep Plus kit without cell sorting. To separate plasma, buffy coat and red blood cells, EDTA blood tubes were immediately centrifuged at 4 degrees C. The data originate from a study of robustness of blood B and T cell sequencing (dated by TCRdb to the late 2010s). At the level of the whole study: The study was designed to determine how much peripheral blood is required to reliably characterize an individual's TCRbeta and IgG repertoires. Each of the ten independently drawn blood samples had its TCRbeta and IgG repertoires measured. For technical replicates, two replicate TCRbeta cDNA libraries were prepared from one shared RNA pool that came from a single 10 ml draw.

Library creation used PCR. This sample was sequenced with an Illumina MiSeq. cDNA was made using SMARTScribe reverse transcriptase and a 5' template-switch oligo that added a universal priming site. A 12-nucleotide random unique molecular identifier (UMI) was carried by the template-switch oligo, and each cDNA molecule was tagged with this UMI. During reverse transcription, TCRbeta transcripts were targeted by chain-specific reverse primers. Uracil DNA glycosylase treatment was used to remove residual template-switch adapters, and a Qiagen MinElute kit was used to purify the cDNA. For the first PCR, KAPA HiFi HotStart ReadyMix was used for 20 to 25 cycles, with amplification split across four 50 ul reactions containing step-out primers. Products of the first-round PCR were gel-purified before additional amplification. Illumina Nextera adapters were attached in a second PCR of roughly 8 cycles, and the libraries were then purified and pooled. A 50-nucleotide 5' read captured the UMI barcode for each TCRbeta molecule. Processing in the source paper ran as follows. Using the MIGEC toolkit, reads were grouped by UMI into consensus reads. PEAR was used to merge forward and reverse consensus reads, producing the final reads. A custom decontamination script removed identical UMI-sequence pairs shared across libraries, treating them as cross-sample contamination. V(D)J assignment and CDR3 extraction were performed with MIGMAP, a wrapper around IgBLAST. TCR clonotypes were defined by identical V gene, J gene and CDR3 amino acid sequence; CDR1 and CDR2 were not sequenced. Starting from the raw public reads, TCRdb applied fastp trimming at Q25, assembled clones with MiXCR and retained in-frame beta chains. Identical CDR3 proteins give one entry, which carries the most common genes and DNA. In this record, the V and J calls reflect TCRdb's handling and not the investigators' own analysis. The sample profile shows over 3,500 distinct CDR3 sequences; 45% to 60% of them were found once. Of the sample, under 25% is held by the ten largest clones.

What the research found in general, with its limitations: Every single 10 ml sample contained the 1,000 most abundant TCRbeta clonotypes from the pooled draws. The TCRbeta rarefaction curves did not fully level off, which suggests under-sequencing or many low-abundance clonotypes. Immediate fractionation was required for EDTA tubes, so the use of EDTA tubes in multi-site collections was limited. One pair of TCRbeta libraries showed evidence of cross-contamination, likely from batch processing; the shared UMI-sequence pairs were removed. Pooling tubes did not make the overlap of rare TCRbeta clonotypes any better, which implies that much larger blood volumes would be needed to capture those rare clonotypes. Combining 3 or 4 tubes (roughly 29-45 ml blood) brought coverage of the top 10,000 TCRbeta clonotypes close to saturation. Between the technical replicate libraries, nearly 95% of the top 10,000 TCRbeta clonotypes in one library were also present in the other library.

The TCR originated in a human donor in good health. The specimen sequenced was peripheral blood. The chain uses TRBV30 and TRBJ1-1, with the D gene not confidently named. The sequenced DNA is TGTGCCTGGAGTCCAGATACGAACACTGAAGCTTTCTTT. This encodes CAWSPDTNTEAFF.